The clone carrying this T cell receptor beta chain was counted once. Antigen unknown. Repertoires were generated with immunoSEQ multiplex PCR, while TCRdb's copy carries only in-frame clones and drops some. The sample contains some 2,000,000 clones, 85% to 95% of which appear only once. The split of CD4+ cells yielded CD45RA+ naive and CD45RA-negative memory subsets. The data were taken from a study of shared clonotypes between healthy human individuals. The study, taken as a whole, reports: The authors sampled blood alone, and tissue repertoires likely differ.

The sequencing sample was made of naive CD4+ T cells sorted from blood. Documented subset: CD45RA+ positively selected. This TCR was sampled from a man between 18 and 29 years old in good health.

In DNA form, the CDR3 reads TGTGCCAGCAGTTCCTACGACAGGCCCGAAGCTTTCTTT. It yields the protein CASSSYDRPEAFF. This rearrangement joins TRBV6-6 to TRBJ1-1; D might be TRBD1 (6 bases). V was clipped by 4 bases and J by 8 bases, with 14 bases between them. The CDR3 covers 13 residues. Looked up from germline, CDR1 is MNHNY and CDR2 is SVGAGI (reference sequence).